These 9 T cell receptor beta chains were all obtained from the same sample, sequenced in a study of T-cell reconstitution after alpha-beta-depleted transplantation in children. Researchers prepared the TCRbeta library using unique molecular identifiers, the study reports. TCRdb used MiXCR to reprocess the PCR reads, holding one entry per CDR3 protein. The table shows 750,000 to 950,000 distinct CDR3 sequences, with 15% to 20% occurring only once. This sample comprised PBMCs, mostly from graft donor cells, obtained 360 days after TCRalphabeta/CD19-depleted stem cell transplant. The receptors derive from a male patient younger than 18 who had a stem cell transplant for acute lymphoblastic leukemia, so the T cells may come from the graft donor.

The V gene is TRBV19, the J gene TRBJ1-1; D is perhaps TRBD1 (5 bases). The CDR3 is 14 amino acids. Germline values: CDR1 LNHDA, CDR2 SQIVND (reference sequence). Trimming removed 6 bases at V and 1 base at J, with 12 bases between. The CDR3 loop is CASRMGDRNTEAFF. CDR3 DNA: TGTGCCAGTAGGATGGGCGACAGGAACACTGAAGCTTTCTTT.

V usage is TRBV7-8 and J usage is TRBJ2-1; 12 nucleotides match TRBD2. Trimming removed 2 bases from V and 4 bases from J; junction bases left unmatched: 12. CDR1 and CDR2 (germline): SGHVS, FQNEAQ. The CDR3 length is 19 residues. The CDR3 spells CASSLPRTLAGGGYNEQFF. DNA for the CDR3: TGTGCCAGCAGCTTACCACGAACCCTAGCGGGAGGGGGTTACAATGAGCAGTTCTTC.

This clonotype was seen more than once but under ten times. The V and J genes are TRBV10-3 and TRBJ2-3, with D unclear. Trimming stripped 10 bases from V and 2 bases from J, with 13 bases between. Germline-derived CDR1 and CDR2 are ENHRY and SYGVKD. CDR3 length equals 13 residues. The CDR3 spells CASSGENTDTQYF. The CDR3 region has the DNA TGTGCCAGTTCAGGCGAGAACACAGATACGCAGTATTTT.

In its sample, this clonotype was seen once. This chain's CDR3 is CASSSGDYISTDTQYF. DNA for the CDR3: TGCGCCAGCAGCTCCGGCGACTACATATCCACAGATACGCAGTATTTT. V is TRBV5-1 and J is TRBJ2-3; D perhaps matches TRBD2 (5 bases). The germline V gene encodes CDR1 SGHRS and CDR2 YFSETQ. Trimming left V 3 bases short and J 2 bases short, with 16 bases between. CDR3 length equals 16 residues. Together with reference TRBV5-1 and TRBJ2-3, the CDR3 gives the full variable domain: KAGVTQTPRYLIKTRGQQVTLSCSPISGHRSVSWYQQTPGQGLQFLFEYFSETQRNKGNFPGRFSGRQFSNSRSEMNVSTLELGDSALYLCASSSGDYISTDTQYFGPGTRLTVL.

The sample holds many counts of this clonotype. CDR3 DNA sequence: TGTGCCAGCAGTTTATGGACCACTCAAGAGACCCAGTACTTC. Translation: CASSLWTTQETQYF. V gene TRBV12-3 or TRBV12-4 combines with J gene TRBJ2-5; D is ambiguous. This CDR3 spans 14 amino acids. Trimming shortened V by 2 bases and J by 2 bases, and 9 bases separated the two germline ends.

The V call is TRBV4-2, the J call TRBJ2-7, with 9 bases lining up with TRBD2. V gave up 0 bases and J gave up 9 bases; unmatched junction bases: 24. The CDR3 is made up of 20 amino acids. The germline V gene has CDR1 LGHNA and CDR2 YNFKEQ. This chain's CDR3 is CASSQEVGVPGLASLRRQYF. CDR3 nucleotide sequence: TGTGCCAGCAGCCAAGAGGTAGGGGTTCCGGGACTAGCCTCTCTTAGGCGGCAGTACTTC.

The CDR3 bases are TGTGCCACCAGCAGAGATGGTAGGGATAGCAATCAGCCCCAGCATTTT. Encoded protein: CATSRDGRDSNQPQHF. V usage is TRBV15 and J usage is TRBJ1-5, with unresolved D. Between the trimmed V and J ends, which lost 0 bases and 0 bases, there was a span of 9 bases. The CDR3 is 16 amino acids. Germline-derived CDR1 and CDR2 are LNHNV and YYDKDF (reference sequence). Full variable domain (remainder filled in from reference TRBV15 and TRBJ1-5): DAMVIQNPRYQVTQFGKPVTLSCSQTLNHNVMYWYQQKSSQAPKLLFHYYDKDFNNEADTPDNFQSRRPNTSFCFLDIRSPGLGDTAMYLCATSRDGRDSNQPQHFGDGTRLSIL.

In its sample, this clonotype was seen a few times. The J gene is TRBJ1-2, the V gene TRBV9, with D maybe TRBD1 (5 bases). Looked up from germline, CDR1 is SGDLS and CDR2 is YYNGEE. CDR3 length: 20 amino acids. V was clipped by 4 bases and J by 6 bases, with 34 bases between them. The chain's CDR3 is CASSPRIHWEIGTNEDGYTF. The CDR3 nucleotides are TGTGCCAGCAGCCCCCGTATTCATTGGGAGATCGGGACGAATGAGGATGGCTACACCTTC.

This clonotype was found many times. CDR3 amino acids: CASSLATSGLLETQYF. CDR3 bases: TGCGCCAGCAGCTTGGCAACTAGCGGCCTCCTGGAGACCCAGTACTTC. The genes are TRBV5-1 and TRBJ2-5, with 8 bases that match TRBD2. Losses at the gene ends were 0 bases for V and 5 bases for J; bases not matched to a gene: 9. Germline V CDR1 and CDR2: SGHRS, YFSETQ. The CDR3 sequence is 16 residues long.